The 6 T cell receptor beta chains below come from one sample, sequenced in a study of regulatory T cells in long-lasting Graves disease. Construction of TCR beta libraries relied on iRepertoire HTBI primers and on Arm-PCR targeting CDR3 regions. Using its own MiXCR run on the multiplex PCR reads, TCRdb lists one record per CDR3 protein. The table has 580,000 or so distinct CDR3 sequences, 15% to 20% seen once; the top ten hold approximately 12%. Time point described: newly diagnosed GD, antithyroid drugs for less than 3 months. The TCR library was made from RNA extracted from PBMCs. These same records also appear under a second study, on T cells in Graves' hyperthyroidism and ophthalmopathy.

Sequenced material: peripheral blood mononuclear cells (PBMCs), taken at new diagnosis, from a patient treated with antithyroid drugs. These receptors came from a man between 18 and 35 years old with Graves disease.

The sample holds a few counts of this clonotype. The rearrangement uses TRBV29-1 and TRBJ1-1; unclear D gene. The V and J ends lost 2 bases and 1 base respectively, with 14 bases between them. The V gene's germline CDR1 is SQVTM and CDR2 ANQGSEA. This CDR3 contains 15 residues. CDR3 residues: CSVEFVVWENTEAFF. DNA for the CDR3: TGCAGCGTTGAATTCGTTGTTTGGGAGAACACTGAAGCTTTCTTT.

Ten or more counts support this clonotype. The CDR3 DNA follows: TGCGCCAGCAGCAAAGACCAAAGACAGCACAATGAGCAGTTCTTC. This codes for CASSKDQRQHNEQFF. The chain employs TRBV5-1 and TRBJ2-1; D is possibly TRBD1 (5 bases). Between the trimmed V and J ends, which lost 4 bases and 5 bases, there was a span of 16 bases. This CDR3 region has 15 residues. In germline, CDR1 is SGHRS, CDR2 YFSETQ.

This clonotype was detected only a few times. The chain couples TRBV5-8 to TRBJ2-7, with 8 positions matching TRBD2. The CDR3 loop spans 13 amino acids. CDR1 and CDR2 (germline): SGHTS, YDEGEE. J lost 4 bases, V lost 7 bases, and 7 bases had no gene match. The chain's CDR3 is CASLGREAYEQYF. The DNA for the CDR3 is TGTGCCAGCTTGGGGCGGGAGGCTTACGAGCAGTACTTC.

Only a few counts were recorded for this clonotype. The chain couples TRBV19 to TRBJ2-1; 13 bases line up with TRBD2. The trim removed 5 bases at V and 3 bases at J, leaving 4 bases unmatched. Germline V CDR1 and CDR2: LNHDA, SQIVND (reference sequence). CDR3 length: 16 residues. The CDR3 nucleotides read TGTGCCAGTAGTTCGGGACTAGCGGGAAGCTACAATGAGCAGTTCTTC. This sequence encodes CASSSGLAGSYNEQFF.

CDR3 coding DNA: TGTGCCACCGCAAACTACAGGGGCTCCTACGAGCAGTACTTC. Translated, it gives CATANYRGSYEQYF. The chain carries TRBV19 and TRBJ2-7; 7 bases match TRBD1. The J segment lost 0 bases and the V segment lost 10 bases, leaving 9 bases of the junction unmatched. This CDR3 has 14 residues. Germline lookup yields CDR1 LNHDA and CDR2 SQIVND (reference sequence).

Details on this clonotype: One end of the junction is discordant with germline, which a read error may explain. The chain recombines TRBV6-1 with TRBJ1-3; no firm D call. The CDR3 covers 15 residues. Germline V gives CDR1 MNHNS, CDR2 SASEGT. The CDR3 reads CVSMVGREKGNTIYF. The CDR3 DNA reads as TGTGTCAGCATGGTCGGGAGGGAAAAGGGAAACACCATATATTTT.